Each of the 7 T cell receptor beta chains below was sequenced from the same sample in a study of beta chain features in type 1 diabetes. Expressed TCRB transcripts were sequenced because the isolated RNA had all been reverse transcribed beforehand. The assay was immunoSEQ multiplex PCR, and TCRdb's table has in-frame clones only and misses some. The table includes about 210,000 clones, approximately 10% detected once. The sequenced sample consisted of central memory CD4+ T cells from blood. The receptors were sampled from a man aged 18 to 30 in good health.

This sequence joins TRBV6-6 and TRBJ2-7, with 7 bases that match TRBD2. The CDR3 runs to 13 residues. Germline loops: CDR1 MNHNY, CDR2 SVGAGI (reference sequence). Trimming took 6 bases from V and 4 from J; bases not matched to a gene: 6. The CDR3 here is CASSRLAGYEQYF. The CDR3 bases are TGTGCCAGCAGCCGACTAGCCGGGTACGAGCAGTACTTC.

Of note for this clone: Possible read error: a much larger clone is one base away. The chain is built from TRBV28 and TRBJ2-7; D remains unclear. The CDR3 spans 15 residues. Per germline, CDR1 MDHEN and CDR2 SYDVKM. The CDR3 bases are TGTGCCTGCAGTTTAAGGACCCCGGGCACCTACGAGCAGTACTTC. It encodes CACSLRTPGTYEQYF.

This clone was detected a few times. V is TRBV6-6 and J is TRBJ2-7, with TRBD1 matching over 8 bases. The CDR3 runs 13 residues. Germline lookup yields CDR1 MNHNY and CDR2 SVGAGI (reference sequence). Trimming at V came to 7 bases and at J to 5 bases, leaving 7 bases not matched to a gene. DNA of the CDR3: TGTGCCAGCACCGGGACAGGCCATAACGAGCAGTACTTC. Translation gives CASTGTGHNEQYF.

This clone showed up just once. The chain combines TRBV9 with TRBJ2-1; 7 nucleotides line up with TRBD2. The trim removed 4 bases at V and 4 bases at J, leaving 11 bases unmatched. Germline CDR1 and CDR2: SGDLS and YYNGEE. This CDR3 has 16 residues. CDR3 sequence (DNA): TGTGCCAGCAGCAGCGGGACCCCGCGGGTATACAATGAGCAGTTCTTC. Translating gives CASSSGTPRVYNEQFF.

In its sample, this clone was seen a few times. The CDR3 nucleotides read TGTGCCAGCAGCAATTTCAGGGCCCCTCAGCCCCAGCATTTT. This codes for CASSNFRAPQPQHF. V usage is TRBV21-1 and J usage is TRBJ1-5; the D call TRBD1 from the table was never checked on the DNA. TRBV21-1 corresponds to a pseudogene. The CDR3 has 14 amino acids.

V and J are TRBV29-1 and TRBJ2-5, with D maybe TRBD2 (5 bases). CDR1 is SQVTM and CDR2 is ANQGSEA in the germline V gene. This CDR3 is built from 11 residues. V dropped 6 bases and J dropped 3 bases, with 8 bases sitting between them. CDR3 in DNA: TGCAGCGTAAGGCGGGAAGAGACCCAGTACTTC. Amino acids: CSVRREETQYF.

The chain joins TRBV28 to TRBJ2-3, with 7 positions matching TRBD1. Germline CDR1 is MDHEN and CDR2 is SYDVKM. V gave up 6 bases and J gave up 2 bases; unmatched junction bases: 5. This CDR3 has 14 amino acids. Here the CDR3 reads CASSPGQDTDTQYF. In DNA form, the CDR3 reads TGTGCCAGCAGCCCTGGACAGGACACAGATACGCAGTATTTT.